Listed below are T cell receptor beta chains from one sample, sequenced in a study of cytomegalovirus exposure and HLA in healthy donors. Data came from immunoSEQ multiplex PCR; TCRdb stores just in-frame clones and leaves some out. The repertoire holds around 67,000 clones, around 63% seen once, with about 2.1% in the top ten. The sequenced sample was PBMCs. The receptor source for this set is a woman aged 30 to 39 in good health and CMV-seronegative. Each CDR3 is given with its conserved first and last residue. Fields, in order: V gene, D gene, J gene, clone size, CDR3 protein, CDR3 DNA. D genes are given only for firm matches. Not all rows give a size; the values are once, few, many and, for expanded clones, a class.

TRBV6-5	TRBD1	TRBJ2-1	.	CASSTGTGGNEQFF	TGTGCCAGCAGTACAGGGACAGGGGGCAATGAGCAGTTCTTC
TRBV13	.	TRBJ1-1	many	CASSLGPGSEAFF	TGTGCCAGCAGCTTAGGTCCCGGGTCTGAAGCTTTCTTT
TRBV6-5	TRBD2	TRBJ2-5	.	CASSHGPGGETQYF	TGTGCCAGCAGCCATGGGCCGGGGGGAGAGACCCAGTACTTC
TRBV19	.	TRBJ2-2	.	CATQPRTPQAGELFF	TGTGCCACCCAACCGCGGACTCCCCAGGCCGGGGAGCTGTTTTTT
TRBV18	TRBD2	TRBJ2-5	.	CASSQTSLETQYF	TGTGCCAGCTCACAGACTAGCCTGGAGACCCAGTACTTC
TRBV25-1	TRBD2	TRBJ2-4	.	CASTEGGHGIQYF	TGTGCCAGCACCGAGGGAGGGCATGGCATTCAGTACTTC
TRBV5-4	TRBD2	TRBJ2-1	.	CASSRITSGGAAYNEQFF	TGTGCCAGCAGCCGAATAACTAGCGGGGGGGCCGCGTACAATGAGCAGTTCTTC
TRBV28	.	TRBJ1-4	few	CASSFGGVGEKLFF	TGTGCCAGCAGTTTCGGAGGGGTAGGTGAAAAACTGTTTTTT
TRBV7-6	.	TRBJ2-1	few	CASSLNRGGEQFF	TGTGCCAGCAGCCTAAACAGGGGAGGTGAGCAGTTCTTC
TRBV5-6	.	TRBJ2-7	.	CASSLGSSYEQYF	TGTGCCAGCAGCTTGGGCAGCTCCTACGAGCAGTACTTC
TRBV6-6	TRBD1	TRBJ1-2	few	CASSYGNRGQNYGYTF	TGTGCCAGCAGTTACGGAAACAGGGGGCAAAACTATGGCTACACCTTC
TRBV4-2	.	TRBJ2-1	.	CASSSIGTHNEQFF	TGTGCCAGCAGCTCAATCGGGACTCACAATGAGCAGTTCTTC
TRBV2	TRBD1	TRBJ1-1	few	CASSLDRRNTEAFF	TGTGCCAGCAGCTTGGACAGGAGAAACACTGAAGCTTTCTTT
TRBV11-3	.	TRBJ2-2	.	CASSLISDTGELFF	TGTGCCAGCAGCTTAATCTCGGACACCGGGGAGCTGTTTTTT
TRBV18	.	TRBJ1-3	few	CASSTESSGNTIYF	TGTGCCAGCTCCACAGAGAGCTCTGGAAACACCATATATTTT
TRBV19	.	TRBJ1-5	.	CASNPGLNYPSPQHF	TGTGCCAGTAATCCGGGACTAAACTACCCGTCGCCCCAGCATTTT
TRBV19	.	TRBJ1-1	few	CASSMGGPGRTEAFF	TGTGCCAGTAGTATGGGCGGCCCAGGGCGCACTGAAGCTTTCTTT
TRBV7-2	TRBD2	TRBJ2-3	.	CASSRARGGTDTQYF	TGTGCCAGCAGCCGGGCACGGGGGGGCACAGATACGCAGTATTTT
TRBV2	TRBD1	TRBJ1-4	.	CASKSTGSSEKLFF	TGTGCCAGCAAATCGACAGGGAGTTCTGAAAAACTGTTTTTT
TRBV5-1	TRBD1	TRBJ1-1	.	CASSWGQSTEAFF	TGCGCCAGCAGCTGGGGACAGAGCACTGAAGCTTTCTTT
TRBV9	TRBD2	TRBJ2-3	.	CASSAVGLATDTQYF	TGTGCCAGCAGCGCGGTGGGACTAGCAACAGATACGCAGTATTTT
TRBV7-2	.	TRBJ1-1	few	CASSYGGRQAFF	TGTGCCAGCAGCTACGGCGGGAGGCAAGCTTTCTTT
TRBV7-2	.	TRBJ1-2	.	CASSLAGTSVGGYTF	TGTGCCAGCAGCTTAGCGGGGACATCCGTTGGGGGCTACACCTTC
TRBV7-2	.	TRBJ1-3	.	CASSSTQFSGNTIYF	TGTGCCAGCAGCTCCACACAGTTTTCTGGAAACACCATATATTTT
TRBV30	.	TRBJ1-3	.	CAWTRGGNTIYF	TGTGCCTGGACCCGGGGGGGGAACACCATATATTTT
TRBV5-6	TRBD1	TRBJ2-3	.	CASINSGGVDTQYF	TGTGCCAGCATCAATTCAGGGGGCGTAGATACGCAGTATTTT
TRBV27	TRBD1	TRBJ2-7	.	CASSKGTGRDEQYF	TGTGCCAGCTCTAAGGGGACAGGGCGGGACGAGCAGTACTTC
TRBV11-3	.	TRBJ2-5	.	CASSLGSGGGETQYF	TGTGCCAGCAGCTTGGGTTCCGGGGGAGGTGAGACCCAGTACTTC
TRBV6-5	.	TRBJ2-2	.	CATIRENTGELFF	TGTGCCACCATCAGGGAGAACACCGGGGAGCTGTTTTTT
TRBV7-9	TRBD1	TRBJ1-1	.	CASSKNTGGAFTEAFF	TGTGCCAGCAGCAAAAACACAGGGGGCGCTTTCACTGAAGCTTTCTTT
TRBV6-1	TRBD2	TRBJ2-1	few	CASRPEAGGPNEQFF	TGTGCCAGCAGGCCTGAAGCGGGGGGGCCCAATGAGCAGTTCTTC
TRBV5-1	TRBD1	TRBJ2-1	.	CASSLLQGGYNEQFF	TGCGCCAGCAGCTTGTTACAGGGGGGTTACAATGAGCAGTTCTTC
TRBV14	.	TRBJ2-5	.	CASSQDLTNQETQYF	TGTGCCAGCAGCCAAGATCTCACTAACCAAGAGACCCAGTACTTC
TRBV4-1	TRBD2	TRBJ2-3	.	CASSLRLLAGTDTQYF	TGCGCCAGCAGCTTGCGACTGCTAGCGGGCACAGATACGCAGTATTTT
TRBV11-3	.	TRBJ1-3	.	CASSLDPTVSGNTIYF	TGTGCCAGCAGCTTAGATCCTACGGTCTCTGGAAACACCATATATTTT
TRBV30	TRBD1	TRBJ2-2	.	CAWNGQGAAGELFF	TGTGCCTGGAACGGACAGGGGGCGGCCGGGGAGCTGTTTTTT
TRBV30	TRBD1	TRBJ1-1	.	CAWREGTGFDTEAFF	TGTGCCTGGAGGGAGGGGACAGGGTTCGACACTGAAGCTTTCTTT
TRBV7-2	.	TRBJ1-2	.	CASSFFEGDGYTF	TGTGCCAGCAGCTTCTTTGAGGGTGATGGCTACACCTTC
TRBV18	TRBD1	TRBJ1-2	.	CASSPRTGDFNYGYTF	TGTGCCAGCTCACCCCGGACAGGGGACTTTAACTATGGCTACACCTTC
TRBV9	TRBD2	TRBJ2-1	.	CASSSAGGHNEQFF	TGTGCCAGCAGCTCAGCGGGGGGGCACAATGAGCAGTTCTTC
TRBV14	.	TRBJ1-2	few	CASSRTTVNYGYTF	TGTGCCAGCAGCCGAACGACAGTAAACTATGGCTACACCTTC
TRBV6-5	.	TRBJ2-3	.	CASSRGTDTQYF	TGTGCCAGCAGTCGGGGCACAGATACGCAGTATTTT
TRBV5-1	.	TRBJ1-3	.	CASSSTGNTIYF	TGCGCCAGCAGCTCAACTGGAAACACCATATATTTT
TRBV4-3	TRBD1	TRBJ2-3	.	CASSQDRGITDTQYF	TGCGCCAGCAGCCAAGACAGGGGGATTACAGATACGCAGTATTTT
TRBV6-1	.	TRBJ2-7	few	CATLDGYEQYF	TGTGCCACTCTAGACGGTTACGAGCAGTACTTC
TRBV12-5	TRBD1	TRBJ2-3	few	CASGSGQGPDTQYF	TGTGCTAGTGGTTCGGGACAGGGGCCAGATACGCAGTATTTT
TRBV6-1	TRBD1	TRBJ1-2	.	CASSPQTGHGYTF	TGTGCCAGCAGTCCCCAGACAGGGCATGGCTACACCTTC
TRBV11-2	TRBD2	TRBJ2-3	.	CASSLLAGGSDTQYF	TGTGCCAGCAGCTTATTAGCGGGGGGTTCAGATACGCAGTATTTT
TRBV2	TRBD2	TRBJ2-1	few	CASKASGVSYNEQFF	TGTGCCAGCAAGGCTAGCGGGGTCTCCTACAATGAGCAGTTCTTC
TRBV11-2	.	TRBJ1-1	.	CASSSREGEAFF	TGTGCCAGCAGCTCCCGTGAGGGTGAAGCTTTCTTT